The clone carrying this T cell receptor (beta chain) was seen only a few times. Its antigen is not known. This entry comes from a study of post-analysis software for immune sequencing data. Built from TCR beta cDNA, the libraries had unique molecular identifiers in them. TCRdb re-derived calls from the PCR reads in MiXCR, one entry per CDR3 protein. The sample includes about 380,000 distinct CDR3 sequences, around 37% of them seen just once. This CDR3 region has 15 residues. In germline, CDR1 is SGDLS, CDR2 YYNGEE. The V and J ends lost 3 bases and 7 bases, in that order; junction bases with no gene match: 5. Study-wide results and caveats: Four or five TRBV segments were more frequent in patients than controls; TRBV5-6, TRBV5-1 and TRBV20-1 belonged to this group. Multiple sclerosis patients showed significantly lower normalized Chao1 diversity than controls did.

The chain links TRBV9 to TRBJ1-6, with 9 positions matching TRBD1. Sequencing was done on a sample of blood. The receptor was isolated from a girl between 10 and 17 years old with multiple sclerosis. CDR3 sequence (DNA): TGTGCCAGCAGCGCCCGGGACAGGGTGAATTCACCCCTCCACTTT. This sequence encodes CASSARDRVNSPLHF.